This T cell receptor (beta chain) was recovered during a study of T cell responses to AZD1222 COVID-19 vaccine listed by TCRdb under 2021. Background for the entire study: A total of around 240 trial participants underwent TCR sequencing, of whom 200 to 220 received two doses of AZD1222 and 26 received two doses of the MenACWY control vaccine. Trial participants were enrolled by age into subgroups of 18-55, 56-69 and 70-plus years, and about 150, 27 and 61 TCR-sequenced participants, respectively, were included in these subgroups.

The CDR3 regions of human TCRbeta chains were analyzed by immunosequencing. The authors processed their data as follows. Repertoire TCRs were matched against a reference library of SARS-CoV-2-specific TCRs generated with the MIRA antigen-specificity platform. Breadth meant the fraction of unique TCRs that were SARS-CoV-2-associated, whereas depth meant the fraction of total T cells that were SARS-CoV-2-associated. Using the MIRA data, each spike-specific TCR was mapped to the spike region that the TCR reacts to and placed in a CD4 or CD8 class. Log10-transformed breadth and depth values were compared by one-way ANOVA with Sidak's multiple comparisons tests. Held by TCRdb, this immuneACCESS table contains in-frame sequences only and omits some clones. Under half of the omission traces to an unresolved V gene where checked; the cause of the rest is unknown. That table supplies the V and J calls and clone size; D and trimming were determined from the DNA. This sample is represented by fewer than 110,000 clones; more than 75% of them were singletons. 10% of the sample rests with the top ten.

The CDR3 runs 17 residues from the cysteine to the phenylalanine. Only CDR3 DNA is held: 51 bases, read in frame from base 1. From a lookup of the germline V gene (reference sequence), CDR1 and CDR2 are MNHEY and SMNVEV. Trimming removed 2 bases from V and 2 bases from J; the gene matches leave 10 bases unexplained. Broad study findings and their caveats: In the small 56-69-year group, the increase in depth fell short of significance, most likely because of low power. Only five or six AZD1222 recipients were SARS-CoV-2 seropositive at baseline, limiting conclusions about previously exposed vaccinees. After two AZD1222 doses, spike-specific TCR breadth and depth were significantly higher than at day 0 and than in MenACWY recipients. CD4 TCRs associated with the vaccine covered the entire spike protein, and the dominant responses were in regions 160-218 and 743-854. Because no day 14 peak-response samples were available, repertoires were characterized only after the peak T cell response. Participants were mostly white British and included more females than males, and it was suggested by the authors that clonal diversity may have been underestimated. Reportedly, close to half of the unique spike-specific TCRs recognized epitopes lying outside the regions that are mutated in the B.1.351 and B.1.1.7 variants.

On this clone: Which antigen it targets is not known. The record has no base qualities; no much larger clone is one base away.

The time point label here, explained by the study, means: about 28 days (+/-7) after the second vaccine dose. AZD1222 recipients given second doses at about 4 weeks or at about 12 weeks were pooled, since spike-specific TCR depth and breadth were not found to differ between the two schedules. The vaccinee samples were drawn from two UK trials, COV001 and COV002, one of which was a single-blind randomized controlled phase 2/3 trial testing AZD1222 (ChAdOx1 nCoV-19) in healthy adults. Trial participant PBMC samples were collected at day 0 and day 28 after the second dose for TCRbeta chain sequencing.

The V and J segments used are TRBV27 and TRBJ2-7; 9 junctional bases match TRBD2. The input for sequencing was peripheral blood, taken 28 days after the second AZD1222 dose. This TCR was sampled from an adult who received the AZD1222 COVID-19 vaccine. Here the CDR3 is given as CASSLGPGTSRAYEQYF. In nucleotide form, the sequence is TGTGCCAGCAGTTTAGGCCCAGGGACTAGCCGCGCCTACGAGCAGTACTTC.